These 23 T cell receptor beta chains originate from one sample sequenced in a study of T cell responses to AZD1222 COVID-19 vaccine. Repertoires were generated with immunoSEQ multiplex PCR, while TCRdb's copy carries only in-frame clones and drops some. The sample contains about 84,000 clones, 80% to 95% of which appear only once. The material was peripheral blood, obtained 28 days after the second AZD1222 dose. These TCRs come from an adult who received the AZD1222 COVID-19 vaccine.

The chain uses TRBV27 and TRBJ1-4, with 8 bases identical to TRBD1. The V and J ends lost 5 bases and 7 bases, in that order; junction bases with no gene match: 9. The CDR3 is 15 amino acids. In germline, CDR1 is MNHEY, CDR2 SMNVEV (reference sequence). The CDR3 here is CASSLYRGRSEKLFF. The CDR3 region has the DNA TGTGCCAGCAGTCTATACAGGGGGAGGAGTGAAAAACTGTTTTTT.

The chain carries TRBV14 and TRBJ2-1; 8 bases align to TRBD1. Germline CDR1 is SGHDN and CDR2 is FVKESK. Trimming at V came to 4 bases and at J to 9 bases, leaving 14 bases not matched to a gene. This CDR3 contains 16 residues. CDR3 sequence reads: CASSLLTGQVGGEQFF. CDR3 DNA: TGTGCCAGCAGCCTCTTAACGGGACAGGTCGGCGGTGAGCAGTTCTTC. Using reference TRBV14 and TRBJ2-1 for the parts outside the CDR3, the full variable domain is EAGVTQFPSHSVIEKGQTVTLRCDPISGHDNLYWYRRVMGKEIKFLLHFVKESKQDESGMPNNRFLAERTGGTYSTLKVQPAELEDSGVYFCASSLLTGQVGGEQFFGPGTRLTVL.

V is TRBV5-1 and J is TRBJ2-5; D possibly corresponds to TRBD1 (6 bases). With 7 bases removed from V and 0 bases from J, the gap between germline ends came to 13 bases. The CDR3 spans 14 residues. Germline CDR1 and CDR2: SGHRS and YFSETQ. The CDR3 DNA sequence: TGCGCCAGCTCGGGGCAGGGGTACCAAGAGACCCAGTACTTC. The encoded protein is CASSGQGYQETQYF.

The chain is built from TRBV2 and TRBJ1-1; D not resolved. This CDR3 contains 14 residues. Per germline, CDR1 SNHLY and CDR2 FYNNEI. The ends were cut back, 4 bases at V and 6 bases at J, with 15 bases in the middle. CDR3 sequence: CASSVSQSLAEAFF. In DNA form, the CDR3 reads TGTGCCAGCAGTGTTTCCCAATCCCTAGCTGAAGCTTTCTTT.

This chain joins TRBV9 and TRBJ1-3; D ambiguous. Germline V CDR1 and CDR2: SGDLS, YYNGEE. The CDR3 extends over 16 amino acids. With 0 bases removed from V and 0 bases from J, the gap between germline ends came to 10 bases. The CDR3 DNA follows: TGTGCCAGCAGCGTAGGATGGGCTTACTCTGGAAACACCATATATTTT. It translates to CASSVGWAYSGNTIYF.

This clone was seen a handful of times. The V call is TRBV6-4, the J call TRBJ1-1; D not certain. CDR1 is MRHNA, CDR2 SNTAGT, per germline. Deletions cut 4 bases from V and 0 bases from J, with 6 bases between. This CDR3 region has 13 residues. CDR3 sequence: CASSVQVNTEAFF. The CDR3 coding sequence is TGTGCCAGCAGTGTGCAAGTGAACACTGAAGCTTTCTTT.

The gene calls are TRBV7-2 and TRBJ2-7, with TRBD2 as a possible D gene (6 bases). Germline V gene sequence: CDR1 SGHTA, CDR2 FQGNSA. The CDR3 has 14 amino acids. V lost 7 bases to trimming and J lost 6 bases, with 19 bases between them. DNA for the CDR3: TGTGCCAGCATTACCGGGACTTACGTTTCCGAGCAGTACTTC. Protein sequence: CASITGTYVSEQYF.

The chain is built from TRBV10-1 and TRBJ1-1; TRBD1 matches at 7 bases. The J segment lost 5 bases and the V segment lost 6 bases, leaving 12 bases of the junction unmatched. The CDR3 totals 15 residues. Germline loops: CDR1 WNHNN, CDR2 SYGVQD (reference sequence). The CDR3 DNA reads TGCGCCAGCAGCCTTGACAGGGCTGGGGATACTGAAGCTTTCTTT. It is translated as CASSLDRAGDTEAFF.

The chain carries TRBV5-1 and TRBJ1-1, with D possibly matching TRBD1 (5 bases). Germline CDR1 and CDR2: SGHRS and YFSETQ. V was clipped by 4 bases and J by 1 base, with 20 bases between them. This CDR3 has 17 residues. The CDR3 nucleotides read TGCGCCAGCAGCGTTGCTTCGCCCGGGACGGCGAACACTGAAGCTTTCTTT. Its translation: CASSVASPGTANTEAFF.

This rearrangement joins TRBV5-1 to TRBJ2-7, with D possibly being TRBD1 (5 bases). The germline V gene has CDR1 SGHRS and CDR2 YFSETQ. This CDR3 contains 14 residues. Trimming stripped 3 bases from V and 2 bases from J, with 12 bases between. CDR3 bases: TGCGCCAGCAGCTCCTCGACAGCTGCCTACGAGCAGTACTTC. Translated: CASSSSTAAYEQYF.

The chain combines TRBV7-9 with TRBJ2-1; 10 bases line up with TRBD2. The CDR3 contains 15 residues. CDR1 is SEHNR and CDR2 is FQNEAQ in the germline V gene (reference sequence). Trimming took 0 bases from V and 8 from J; bases not matched to a gene: 4. The CDR3 protein is CASSLAAGGPDEQFF. CDR3 DNA sequence: TGTGCCAGCAGCTTAGCAGCGGGGGGGCCGGATGAGCAGTTCTTC.

As DNA, the CDR3 is TGTGCCAGCAGCTTGATGGGTCCCTACGAGCAGTACTTC. Translating gives CASSLMGPYEQYF. The chain couples TRBV5-4 to TRBJ2-7; D is unclear. Germline V lookup: CDR1 SGHNT, CDR2 YYREEE (reference sequence). The CDR3 totals 13 residues. V was clipped by 1 base and J by 2 bases, with 7 bases between them.

Details on this clone: A read error may account for a junction end that differs from germline. The rearrangement uses TRBV7-7 and TRBJ2-7; a possible D gene is TRBD1 (6 bases). The germline gives CDR1 SSHAT, CDR2 FNYEAQ (reference sequence). This CDR3 spans 15 amino acids. CDR3 region: CASSHGEGDSYEQYF. The CDR3, as DNA: TGTGCTAGCAGCCACGGAGAGGGGGACTCCTACGAGCAGTACTTC.

The chain joins TRBV7-9 to TRBJ1-2, with TRBD1 as a possible D gene (5 bases). Trimming removed 7 bases from V and 0 bases from J, with 15 bases in between. CDR3 size: 15 residues. Germline V gene sequence: CDR1 SEHNR, CDR2 FQNEAQ (reference sequence). The CDR3 is CASTLGVVANYGYTF. The CDR3 DNA reads as TGTGCCAGCACCCTAGGGGTAGTAGCTAACTATGGCTACACCTTC.

The chain joins TRBV3-1 (or the pseudogene TRBV3-2) to TRBJ1-1; D perhaps matches TRBD1 (6 bases). V was cut by 1 base and J by 5 bases, with 11 bases left in between. The CDR3 sequence is 14 residues long. In germline, CDR1 is LGHDT, CDR2 YNNKEL (reference sequence). DNA of the CDR3: TGTGCCAGCAGCCAAGCAGGGGTGTATACTGAAGCTTTCTTT. Protein sequence: CASSQAGVYTEAFF.

The chain joins TRBV6-5 to TRBJ2-5; 11 bases are a match to TRBD1. The trim removed 0 bases at V and 5 bases at J, leaving 5 bases unmatched. Germline CDR1 MNHEY, CDR2 SVGAGI. The CDR3 is made up of 16 amino acids. This CDR3 is CASSYSGQGVAETQYF. DNA for the CDR3: TGTGCCAGCAGTTACTCGGGACAGGGGGTGGCTGAGACCCAGTACTTC.

V gene TRBV5-6 combines with J gene TRBJ1-6; D not certain. The CDR3 totals 14 residues. With 0 bases removed from V and 6 bases from J, the gap between germline ends came to 7 bases. CDR1 and CDR2 (germline): SGHDT, YYEEEE. The CDR3 reads CASSLVLSNSPLHF. CDR3 bases: TGTGCCAGCAGCTTGGTTCTTTCTAATTCACCCCTCCACTTT.

V is TRBV10-3 and J is TRBJ1-3; D gene ambiguous. CDR3 length: 13 amino acids. Trimming left V 2 bases short and J 7 bases short, with 9 bases between. Germline lookup yields CDR1 ENHRY and CDR2 SYGVKD. CDR3 in DNA: TGTGCCATCAGTGAGGGGAGGTGGAACACCATATATTTT. Its protein product is CAISEGRWNTIYF.

The genes are TRBV19 and TRBJ2-5; no clear D. Per the germline V gene, CDR1 is LNHDA and CDR2 is SQIVND (reference sequence). V lost 6 bases, J lost 5 bases, and 7 bases lay in between. CDR3 length: 11 amino acids. The CDR3 region is CASRELETQYF. The CDR3 coding sequence is TGTGCCAGTAGGGAGTTGGAGACCCAGTACTTC.

The CDR3 nucleotides are TGTGCCAGCAGTTTATCGGGGACAGCAATCGAGCCCCAGCATTTT. This gives the protein CASSLSGTAIEPQHF. This rearrangement joins TRBV27 to TRBJ1-5, with TRBD1 identical over 7 bases. J gave up 8 bases and V 0 bases, and 7 bases lay outside the gene matches. Germline assignment: CDR1 MNHEY and CDR2 SMNVEV (reference sequence). The CDR3 consists of 15 residues.

CDR3 DNA: TGTGCCAGCAGCCTACGGGGGACTCTGGATACGCAGTATTTT. This translates into CASSLRGTLDTQYF. The chain combines TRBV28 with TRBJ2-3, with a tentative D call TRBD2 (6 bases). Germline V gene lookup returns CDR1 MDHEN and CDR2 SYDVKM. The CDR3 is 14 residues long. The germline V and J ends were trimmed by 6 bases and 6 bases, with 16 bases remaining between them.

V usage is TRBV7-8 and J usage is TRBJ1-5; tentatively, D is TRBD1 (5 bases). Germline-derived CDR1 and CDR2 are SGHVS and FQNEAQ. The CDR3 is 15 residues long. Trimming left V 6 bases short and J 2 bases short, with 14 bases between. Here the CDR3 reads CASRKQALGNQPQHF. DNA for the CDR3: TGTGCCAGCAGGAAACAGGCTTTAGGCAATCAGCCCCAGCATTTT.

V usage is TRBV11-2 and J usage is TRBJ1-2, with D possibly matching TRBD1 (5 bases). The V gene lost 1 base and the J gene lost 0 bases, with 18 bases spanning the gap. This CDR3 is 18 amino acids long. Germline CDR1 is SGHAT and CDR2 is FQNNGV. DNA of the CDR3: TGTGCCAGCAGCTTAGCGCACCCTGCAGGGACTTCTAACTATGGCTACACCTTC. It yields the protein CASSLAHPAGTSNYGYTF.